This section outlines one TCR beta chain sequence together with its context. This clone was observed a handful of times. What this receptor recognizes is not known. No base quality information exists; no much larger clone differs at one position. The collaborating institutions used their own protocols to collect whole blood in K2EDTA tubes. For TCRbeta analysis, collaborator samples were shipped as frozen whole blood, as isolated PBMCs, or as DNA extracted from either sample type. V and J are truncated by 0 bases and 2 bases respectively, leaving an intervening sequence of 16 bases. Including the terminal cysteine and phenylalanine, the CDR3 comprises 17 residues. The kept DNA is CDR3 alone, 51 bases in frame from the first base. Taken from the germline V gene, the CDR1 and CDR2 loops are MNHNS and SASEGT. The sample is drawn from a study of blood T cell repertoires in COVID-19 (dated by TCRdb to the early 2020s). In terms of the full investigation: Samples from collaborators originated in the United States, Italy and Spain and spanned both the acute and convalescent phases of COVID-19. The repertoires were released in a freely available public database meant as a resource for research on the immune response to SARS-CoV-2. Subjects who had been exposed to COVID-19, were actively infected with it, or had recovered from it provided the deeply sampled blood TCRbeta repertoires that made up the dataset. Samples came from the ongoing ImmuneRACE study (first 160 participants) plus 1,254 subjects from 6 global collaborators. Where available, HLA class I and class II types were obtained from metadata supplied by the sample provider rather than from assay-based typing. The prospective study material was composed of cDNA or gDNA derived from T cells, B-cell-depleted T cells, or PBMCs. The sample metadata nearly always contained a de-identified subject ID, COVID-19 status, age in years and sex. The investigation overall reported the following: Clinical and demographic metadata were provided uncurated, with the amount varying by source and participant.

The immunoSEQ Assay, a bias-controlled multiplex PCR, was used to amplify TCRbeta CDR3 regions from genomic DNA. The authors' analysis ran thus. The number of nucleated cells in each sample was estimated from the amplification of reference gene primers within the assay. To quantify the absolute abundance of each unique TCRbeta CDR3 rearrangement, sequence reads were collapsed and filtered. For each sample, productive Simpson clonality was calculated as the square root of Simpson's diversity index over productive rearrangements. Drawn from immuneACCESS, this table holds only the in-frame rearrangements with V and J called that TCRdb kept. Clones are partly lost; checked studies trace under half to an unresolved V gene and leave the rest unexplained. D and trimming come from the DNA, and the V and J calls and clone size come from that table. In this sample the table shows about 100,000 clones, roughly 84% of which occur a single time. 10% to 15% of the sample belongs to the ten largest clones.

The TCR sequence derives from an older woman in a cohort sampled during active or convalescent COVID-19. The specimen was peripheral blood. The receptor chain draws on TRBV6-1 and TRBJ1-2; the D gene is possibly TRBD1, with 5 bases matching. The DNA reads as follows: TGTGCCAGCAGTGAAGCGCTTCTCGCAGGGTCAAACTATGGCTACACCTTC. It codes for CASSEALLAGSNYGYTF.